The 9 T cell receptor beta chains below come from one sample, sequenced in a study of blood T cell repertoires in COVID-19. Only in-frame clones appear in the TCRdb table, and some are missing; sequencing was by immunoSEQ multiplex PCR. The sample has 100,000 to 150,000 clones, around nine tenths seen once. The sample comprised peripheral blood. These receptors came from a human donor in a cohort sampled during active COVID-19.

This clone was seen only once. The gene calls are TRBV2 and TRBJ2-5, with TRBD1 as a possible D gene (6 bases). V lost 6 bases to trimming and J lost 3 bases, with 11 bases between them. The CDR3 runs to 13 residues. Germline V gene data show CDR1 as SNHLY and CDR2 as FYNNEI. In DNA, the CDR3 is TGTGCCAGCAGGGCAGGGGTTGAAGAGACCCAGTACTTC. This encodes CASRAGVEETQYF.

V is TRBV6-5 and J is TRBJ1-3; weak D call: TRBD1 (6 bases). Trimming pared 0 bases from V and 4 bases from J, leaving 13 bases between. In germline, CDR1 is MNHEY, CDR2 SVGAGI. This CDR3 contains 16 residues. CDR3 in DNA: TGTGCCAGCAGTTACTCGACAGGCCTGGGAGGAAACACCATATATTTT. Protein product: CASSYSTGLGGNTIYF.

The chain couples TRBV10-3 to TRBJ1-2; TRBD1 aligns across 7 bases. This CDR3 is 14 amino acids long. Trimming removed 6 bases from V and 0 bases from J; junction bases left unmatched: 4. CDR1 ENHRY and CDR2 SYGVKD come from the germline V gene. The CDR3 region is CAIRGDSSNYGYTF. The CDR3 DNA sequence: TGTGCCATCAGGGGGGACAGCTCTAACTATGGCTACACCTTC.

The V and J genes are TRBV6-5 and TRBJ2-1; the D gene is possibly TRBD1 (5 bases). Germline V gives CDR1 MNHEY, CDR2 SVGAGI. This CDR3 contains 11 residues. Deletions cut 2 bases from V and 12 bases from J, with 8 bases between. The CDR3 coding sequence is TGTGCCAGCAGTTACAGGGGCGCGCAGTTCTTC. Its translation: CASSYRGAQFF.

The V gene is TRBV6-5, the J gene TRBJ1-6; 11 bases are shared with TRBD1. Germline V gene lookup returns CDR1 MNHEY and CDR2 SVGAGI. This CDR3 contains 16 residues. V dropped 2 bases and J dropped 7; count of bases not matched to a gene: 4. Written as DNA, the CDR3 is TGTGCCAGCAGTTACCGGGACAGGGGGGAAAATTCACCCCTCCACTTT. This gives the protein CASSYRDRGENSPLHF.

The CDR3 nucleotides are TGTGCCTGGGTCGACAGGGGGTTCTACAATGAGCAGTTCTTC. Its protein is CAWVDRGFYNEQFF. The chain has TRBV30 and TRBJ2-1; TRBD1 agrees at 9 bases. The V gene end was trimmed by 5 bases and the J gene end by 3 bases; junction bases not matched to a gene: 5. Germline CDR1 and CDR2: GTSNPN and SVGIG (reference sequence). This CDR3 comprises 14 residues.

The chain employs TRBV6-9 and TRBJ2-6; 11 positions agree with TRBD1. Germline assignment: CDR1 MNHGY and CDR2 SVAAGI. Germline trimming cut 6 bases from V and 5 bases from J; bases unmatched to any gene: 15. The CDR3 contains 19 residues. The DNA for the CDR3 is TGTGCCAGCAGCCCCCCCCCGGGACAGGGGGTACGCTGGGCCAACGTCCTGACTTTC. Protein product: CASSPPPGQGVRWANVLTF.

This chain uses TRBV24-1 with TRBJ2-1, with 13 bases that match TRBD2. This CDR3 spans 19 amino acids. Unmatched junction bases numbered 9, after V lost 4 bases and J lost 1 base. Germline-derived CDR1 and CDR2 are KGHDR and SFDVKD. CDR3: CATSDPGTSGDGSYNEQFF. The CDR3 coding sequence is TGTGCCACCAGTGACCCCGGGACTAGCGGGGACGGGTCCTACAATGAGCAGTTCTTC.

The chain couples TRBV4-1 to TRBJ2-1, with D possibly TRBD2 on 6 matching bases. V was cut by 5 bases and J by 5 bases, with 16 bases left in between. Germline assignment: CDR1 MGHRA and CDR2 YSYEKL. The CDR3 covers 15 residues. CDR3 protein: CASSVGYSGNNEQFF. CDR3 DNA sequence: TGCGCCAGCAGCGTGGGGTATAGCGGCAACAATGAGCAGTTCTTC.